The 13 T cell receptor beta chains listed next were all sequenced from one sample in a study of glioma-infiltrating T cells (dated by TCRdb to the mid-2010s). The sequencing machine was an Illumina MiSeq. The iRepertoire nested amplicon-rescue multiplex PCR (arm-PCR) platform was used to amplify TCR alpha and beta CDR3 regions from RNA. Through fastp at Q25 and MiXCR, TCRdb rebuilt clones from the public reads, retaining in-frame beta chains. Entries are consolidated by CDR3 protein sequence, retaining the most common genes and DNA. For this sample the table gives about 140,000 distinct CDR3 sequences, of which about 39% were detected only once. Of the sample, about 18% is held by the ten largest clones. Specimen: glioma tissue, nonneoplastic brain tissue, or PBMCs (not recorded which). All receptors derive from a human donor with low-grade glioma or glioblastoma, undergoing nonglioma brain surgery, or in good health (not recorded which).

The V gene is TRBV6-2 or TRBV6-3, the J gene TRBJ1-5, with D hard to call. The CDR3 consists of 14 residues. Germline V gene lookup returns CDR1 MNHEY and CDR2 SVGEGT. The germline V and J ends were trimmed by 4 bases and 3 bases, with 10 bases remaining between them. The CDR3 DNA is TGTGCCAGCAGTTCCCCGCGGGACAATCAGCCCCAGCATTTT. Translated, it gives CASSSPRDNQPQHF.

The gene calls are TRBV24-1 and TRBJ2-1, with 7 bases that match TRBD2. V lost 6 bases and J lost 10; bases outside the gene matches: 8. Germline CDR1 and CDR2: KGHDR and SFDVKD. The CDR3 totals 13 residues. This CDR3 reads CATSINLGGEQFF. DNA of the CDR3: TGTGCCACCAGTATCAACCTGGGGGGGGAGCAGTTCTTC.

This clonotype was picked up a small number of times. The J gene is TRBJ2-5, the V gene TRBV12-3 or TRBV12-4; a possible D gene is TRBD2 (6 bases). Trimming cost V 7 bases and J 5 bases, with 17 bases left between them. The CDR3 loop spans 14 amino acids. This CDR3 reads CASNSRGSGETQYF. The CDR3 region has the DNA TGTGCCAGCAACTCCCGGGGGTCCGGGGAGACCCAGTACTTC.

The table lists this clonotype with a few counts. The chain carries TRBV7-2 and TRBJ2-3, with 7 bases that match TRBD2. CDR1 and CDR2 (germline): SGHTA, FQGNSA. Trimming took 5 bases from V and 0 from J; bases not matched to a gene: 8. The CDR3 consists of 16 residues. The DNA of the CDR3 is TGTGCCAGCAGCCCGTTTAGCGGGTCTAGCACAGATACGCAGTATTTT. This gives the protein CASSPFSGSSTDTQYF.

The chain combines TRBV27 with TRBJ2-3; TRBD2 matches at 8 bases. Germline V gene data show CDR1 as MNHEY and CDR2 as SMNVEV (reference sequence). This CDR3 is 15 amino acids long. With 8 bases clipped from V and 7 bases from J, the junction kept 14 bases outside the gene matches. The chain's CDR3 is CASGSVREGPNTQYF. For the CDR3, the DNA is TGTGCCAGCGGATCAGTCCGGGAGGGCCCAAATACGCAGTATTTT.

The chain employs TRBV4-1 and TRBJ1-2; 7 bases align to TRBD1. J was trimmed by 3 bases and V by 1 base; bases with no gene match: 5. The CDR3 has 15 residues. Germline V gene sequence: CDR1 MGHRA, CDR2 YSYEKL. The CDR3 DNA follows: TGCGCCAGCAGCCAAGGGACAGGCGATTACTATGGCTACACCTTC. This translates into CASSQGTGDYYGYTF.

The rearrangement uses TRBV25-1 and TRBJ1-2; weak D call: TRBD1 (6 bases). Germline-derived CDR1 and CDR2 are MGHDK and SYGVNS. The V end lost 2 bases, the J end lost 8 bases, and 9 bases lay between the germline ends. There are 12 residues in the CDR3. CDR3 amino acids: CASSEGGSGYTF. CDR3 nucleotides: TGTGCCAGCAGTGAAGGGGGCAGCGGCTACACCTTC.

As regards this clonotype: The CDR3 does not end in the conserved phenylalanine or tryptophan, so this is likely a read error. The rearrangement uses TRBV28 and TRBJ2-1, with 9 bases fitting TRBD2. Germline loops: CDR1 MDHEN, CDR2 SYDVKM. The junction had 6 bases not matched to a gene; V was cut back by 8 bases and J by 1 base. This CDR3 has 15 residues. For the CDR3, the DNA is TGTGCCAGCGCCGCTAGCGGGAAATCCTACAATGAGCAGTTCTTA. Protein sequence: CASAASGKSYNEQFL.

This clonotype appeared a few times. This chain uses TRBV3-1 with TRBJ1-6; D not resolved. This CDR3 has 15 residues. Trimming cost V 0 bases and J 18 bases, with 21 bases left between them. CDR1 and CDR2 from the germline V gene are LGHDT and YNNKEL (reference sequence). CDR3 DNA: TGTGCCAGCAGCCAAGACCGCCAGGCCGCATTTAAACACCACTTT. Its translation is CASSQDRQAAFKHHF. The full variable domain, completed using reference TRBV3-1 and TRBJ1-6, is DTAVSQTPKYLVTQMGNDKSIKCEQNLGHDTMYWYKQDSKKFLKIMFSYNNKELIINETVPNRFSPKSPDKAHLNLHINSLELGDSAVYFCASSQDRQAAFKHHFGNGTRLTVT.

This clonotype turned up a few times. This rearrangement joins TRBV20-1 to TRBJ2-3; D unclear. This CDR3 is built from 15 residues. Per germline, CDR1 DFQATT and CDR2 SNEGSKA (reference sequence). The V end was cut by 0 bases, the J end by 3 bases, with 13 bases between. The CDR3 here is CSARDGQVGTDTQYF. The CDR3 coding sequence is TGCAGTGCTAGAGATGGGCAGGTGGGGACAGATACGCAGTATTTT.

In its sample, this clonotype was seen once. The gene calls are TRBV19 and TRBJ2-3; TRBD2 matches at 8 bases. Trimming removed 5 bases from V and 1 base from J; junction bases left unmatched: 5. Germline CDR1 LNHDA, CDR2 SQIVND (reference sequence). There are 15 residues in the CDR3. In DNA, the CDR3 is TGTGCCAGTAGTCTCGGGGGGGACGGCACAGATACGCAGTATTTT. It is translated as CASSLGGDGTDTQYF.

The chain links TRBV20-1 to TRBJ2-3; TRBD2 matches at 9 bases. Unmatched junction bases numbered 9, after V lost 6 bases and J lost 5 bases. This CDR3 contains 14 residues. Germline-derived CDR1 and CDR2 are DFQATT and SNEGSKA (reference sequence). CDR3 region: CSAEAGGWLDTQYF. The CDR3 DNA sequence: TGCAGTGCCGAAGCGGGAGGTTGGTTAGATACGCAGTATTTT.

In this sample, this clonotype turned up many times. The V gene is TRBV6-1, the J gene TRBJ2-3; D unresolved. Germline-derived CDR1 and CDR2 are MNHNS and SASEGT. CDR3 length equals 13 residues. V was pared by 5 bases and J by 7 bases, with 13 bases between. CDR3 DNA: TGTGCCAGCAGTTCACCTCTTACAAATACGCAGTATTTT. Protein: CASSSPLTNTQYF.